One and the same sample provided the 28 T cell receptor beta chains below, sequenced in a study of cytomegalovirus exposure and HLA in healthy donors. Some clones are missing from TCRdb's copy, which holds only in-frame ones; the method was immunoSEQ multiplex PCR. The top ten hold roughly 1.4% of the sample, which has more than 85,000 clones, roughly 90% seen once. Sequenced material: PBMCs. Receptors originate from a young woman in good health and CMV-seropositive.

CDR3 in DNA: TGTGCCAGCAGCTTAGGGACTAGCGGCCCCGGGGTCTCCAATGAGCAGTTCTTC. It yields the protein CASSLGTSGPGVSNEQFF. The V gene is TRBV7-6, the J gene TRBJ2-1, with 10 bases lining up with TRBD2. From germline, CDR1 is SGHVS and CDR2 FNYEAQ. CDR3 size: 18 residues. Trimming took 1 base from V and 6 from J; bases not matched to a gene: 12.

The V call is TRBV4-3, the J call TRBJ1-1, with a tentative D call TRBD1 (5 bases). Per the germline V gene, CDR1 is LGHNA and CDR2 is YSLEER. V lost 0 bases and J lost 1, with 9 bases in between. This CDR3 spans 15 amino acids. The chain's CDR3 is CASSQDTGWNTEAFF. The CDR3 bases are TGCGCCAGCAGCCAAGATACAGGATGGAACACTGAAGCTTTCTTT.

This chain uses TRBV27 with TRBJ2-1; possible D gene TRBD1, 6 bases. Trimming stripped 8 bases from V and 4 bases from J, with 12 bases between. Per the germline V gene, CDR1 is MNHEY and CDR2 is SMNVEV (reference sequence). The CDR3 runs 13 residues. DNA of the CDR3: TGTGCCAGCGGAAACAGGGCTTACAATGAGCAGTTCTTC. Translation gives CASGNRAYNEQFF.

The gene calls are TRBV2 and TRBJ1-4; TRBD1 is a possible D gene (6 bases). The germline V gene has CDR1 SNHLY and CDR2 FYNNEI. This CDR3 is 13 amino acids long. V was trimmed by 10 bases and J by 4 bases, leaving 13 bases between them. The CDR3 DNA follows: TGTGCCACCGAGCAGGGGCTTAATGAAAAACTGTTTTTT. This gives the protein CATEQGLNEKLFF.

This chain joins TRBV11-2 and TRBJ1-2, with D perhaps matching TRBD1 (6 bases). CDR3 length equals 17 residues. CDR1 is SGHAT and CDR2 is FQNNGV in the germline V gene. V lost 4 bases to trimming and J lost 1 base, with 19 bases between them. Written as DNA, the CDR3 is TGTGCCAGCAGCTCCTATCTCGGGACATCCTTTAACTATGGCTACACCTTC. The encoded protein is CASSSYLGTSFNYGYTF.

V is TRBV4-2 and J is TRBJ2-5; TRBD2 aligns across 11 bases. CDR3 length: 20 residues. Germline V CDR1 and CDR2: LGHNA, YNFKEQ. With 0 bases clipped from V and 4 bases from J, the junction kept 16 bases outside the gene matches. CDR3 in amino acids: CASSQEPGTSGGPWGETQYF. The CDR3, as DNA: TGTGCCAGCAGCCAAGAACCCGGTACTAGCGGGGGCCCCTGGGGAGAGACCCAGTACTTC.

The chain uses TRBV5-1 and TRBJ1-1; D is unclear. The CDR3 runs to 13 residues. V gave up 1 base and J gave up 1 base, with 5 bases separating them. CDR1 is SGHRS and CDR2 is YFSETQ in the germline V gene. The CDR3 DNA follows: TGCGCCAGCAGCTTGCGGGGGAACACTGAAGCTTTCTTT. This sequence encodes CASSLRGNTEAFF.

The chain carries TRBV4-2 and TRBJ2-1; 7 bases agree with TRBD2. The V segment lost 3 bases and the J segment 7 bases; nucleotides outside the gene matches: 9. The CDR3 is 15 amino acids. Germline V gene lookup returns CDR1 LGHNA and CDR2 YNFKEQ. For the CDR3, the DNA is TGTGCCAGCAGCCAGGGGCCGGGACTATTGAATGAGCAGTTCTTC. It yields the protein CASSQGPGLLNEQFF.

The rearrangement uses TRBV7-2 and TRBJ2-1; possibly TRBD2 for D (6 bases). The CDR3 length is 14 residues. The V and J ends lost 1 base and 8 bases respectively, with 12 bases between them. Per germline, CDR1 SGHTA and CDR2 FQGNSA. The CDR3, as DNA: TGTGCCAGCAGCTTAGGTCGAGCGGGCTATGAGCAGTTCTTC. Protein sequence: CASSLGRAGYEQFF.

The count of this clone is one. The rearrangement joins TRBV18 to TRBJ1-2; no clear D gene. The V and J ends lost 1 base and 0 bases respectively, with 9 bases between them. The CDR3 is 15 residues long. CDR1 KGHSH and CDR2 LQKENI come from the germline V gene. The CDR3 loop reads CASSPRTDSNYGYTF. The CDR3 nucleotides read TGTGCCAGCTCACCACGGACGGACTCTAACTATGGCTACACCTTC. The full variable domain, in which reference TRBV18 and TRBJ1-2 provide the parts outside the CDR3, is NAGVMQNPRHLVRRRGQEARLRCSPMKGHSHVYWYRQLPEEGLKFMVYLQKENIIDESGMPKERFSAEFPKEGPSILRIQQVVRGDSAAYFCASSPRTDSNYGYTFGSGTRLTVV.

The chain uses TRBV19 and TRBJ1-5, with a possible D match to TRBD1 (6 bases). This CDR3 is 14 amino acids long. CDR1 and CDR2 from the germline V gene are LNHDA and SQIVND (reference sequence). V shed 6 bases and J shed 4 bases, with 13 bases lying between them. CDR3 amino acids: CASRLWQGNQPQHF. The CDR3 bases are TGTGCCAGTAGGTTATGGCAGGGGAATCAGCCCCAGCATTTT.

J is TRBJ2-2 and V is TRBV7-2, with D unresolved. V shed 10 bases and J shed 0 bases, with 15 bases lying between them. The CDR3 is 15 amino acids. The V gene's germline CDR1 is SGHTA and CDR2 FQGNSA. The CDR3 DNA is TGTGCCATTCCAAGGCGCGGAGCGAACACCGGGGAGCTGTTTTTT. This codes for CAIPRRGANTGELFF. The whole variable domain, filled in from reference TRBV7-2 and TRBJ2-2, reads GAGVSQSPSNKVTEKGKDVELRCDPISGHTALYWYRQSLGQGLEFLIYFQGNSAPDKSGLPSDRFSAERTGGSVSTLTIQRTQQEDSAVYLCAIPRRGANTGELFFGEGSRLTVL.

Comment on this clone: Other DNA variants within this sample encode the same CDR3. The rearrangement uses TRBV15 and TRBJ1-2; 11 bases are a match to TRBD1. V dropped 3 bases and J dropped 4; count of bases not matched to a gene: 4. The germline CDR1 and CDR2 sequences are LNHNV and YYDKDF (reference sequence). This CDR3 has 15 amino acids. DNA for the CDR3: TGTGCCACCAGCAGTGGGACAGGGGGTGGCTATGGCTACACCTTC. It codes for CATSSGTGGGYGYTF.

The J gene is TRBJ1-2, the V gene TRBV5-1; 7 bases match TRBD1. The CDR3 sequence is 15 residues long. CDR1 and CDR2 (germline): SGHRS, YFSETQ. V lost 5 bases, J lost 8 bases, and 15 bases stayed unmatched. The chain's CDR3 is CASRMTGLKADGYTF. Here the CDR3 DNA reads TGCGCCAGCAGAATGACAGGGCTTAAGGCGGACGGCTACACCTTC.

The genes are TRBV11-2 and TRBJ1-2, with a weak D call TRBD1 (5 bases). V was shortened by 1 base and J by 2 bases, with 11 bases between the two germline ends. This CDR3 contains 15 residues. The germline V gene has CDR1 SGHAT and CDR2 FQNNGV. For the CDR3, the DNA is TGTGCCAGCAGCTTAGTCCGGACAAAGAACTATGGCTACACCTTC. Its translation: CASSLVRTKNYGYTF. The variable domain in full, completed from reference TRBV11-2 and TRBJ1-2, reads EAGVAQSPRYKIIEKRQSVAFWCNPISGHATLYWYQQILGQGPKLLIQFQNNGVVDDSQLPKDRFSAERLKGVDSTLKIQPAKLEDSAVYLCASSLVRTKNYGYTFGSGTRLTVV.

This clone occurred many times. V is TRBV5-1 and J is TRBJ2-1; TRBD2 matches 11 bases. V dropped 3 bases and J dropped 5; count of bases not matched to a gene: 7. CDR3 length: 16 amino acids. Germline CDR1 and CDR2: SGHRS and YFSETQ. The CDR3 protein is CASSWTGTSGHNEQFF. For the CDR3, the DNA is TGCGCCAGCAGCTGGACCGGGACTAGCGGCCACAATGAGCAGTTCTTC.

Only one count was recorded for this clone. The chain links TRBV5-1 to TRBJ2-1; D is perhaps TRBD1 (6 bases). Trimming left V 0 bases short and J 6 bases short, with 13 bases between. Germline CDR1 reads SGHRS; CDR2 reads YFSETQ. CDR3 length: 15 residues. Here the CDR3 DNA reads TGCGCCAGCAGCTTGGCCGCAGGGGCCTCCAATGAGCAGTTCTTC. The encoded protein is CASSLAAGASNEQFF. The whole variable domain, filled in from reference TRBV5-1 and TRBJ2-1, reads KAGVTQTPRYLIKTRGQQVTLSCSPISGHRSVSWYQQTPGQGLQFLFEYFSETQRNKGNFPGRFSGRQFSNSRSEMNVSTLELGDSALYLCASSLAAGASNEQFFGPGTRLTVL.

CDR3 in amino acids: CASSLAGGEQYF. The CDR3 region has the DNA TGTGCCAGCAGCTTAGCAGGGGGCGAGCAGTACTTC. V usage is TRBV11-2 and J usage is TRBJ2-7, with TRBD1 identical over 7 bases. The CDR3 totals 12 residues. The junction had 0 bases not matched to a gene; V was cut back by 1 base and J by 6 bases. Germline V gene lookup returns CDR1 SGHAT and CDR2 FQNNGV.

The chain uses TRBV2 and TRBJ2-2, with 12 bases lining up with TRBD2. The germline V gene encodes CDR1 SNHLY and CDR2 FYNNEI. The V gene end was trimmed by 7 bases and the J gene end by 4 bases; junction bases not matched to a gene: 4. The CDR3 contains 15 residues. The CDR3 here is CASKGLAGPTGELFF. CDR3 nucleotide sequence: TGTGCCAGCAAAGGACTAGCGGGACCCACCGGGGAGCTGTTTTTT. The whole variable domain, remainder taken from reference TRBV2 and TRBJ2-2, is EPEVTQTPSHQVTQMGQEVILRCVPISNHLYFYWYRQILGQKVEFLVSFYNNEISEKSEIFDDQFSVERPDGSNFTLKIRSTKLEDSAMYFCASKGLAGPTGELFFGEGSRLTVL.

V and J are TRBV30 and TRBJ1-5; D gene unclear. This CDR3 region has 13 residues. Deletions cut 2 bases from V and 0 bases from J, with 5 bases between. CDR1 and CDR2 from the germline V gene are GTSNPN and SVGIG (reference sequence). CDR3 in DNA: TGTGCCTGGAGTATCAGTAGCAATCAGCCCCAGCATTTT. Protein: CAWSISSNQPQHF.

DNA of the CDR3: TGTGCCTGGAGTGTAAAGGGGATTCCGAACACCGGGGAGCTGTTTTTT. The encoded protein is CAWSVKGIPNTGELFF. The V call is TRBV30, the J call TRBJ2-2, with D perhaps TRBD1 (5 bases). Germline loops: CDR1 GTSNPN, CDR2 SVGIG (reference sequence). Trimming left V 0 bases short and J 0 bases short, with 11 bases between. CDR3 size: 16 residues.

The chain uses TRBV5-4 and TRBJ2-2, with 7 positions matching TRBD1. The germline CDR1 and CDR2 sequences are SGHNT and YYREEE (reference sequence). This CDR3 is built from 15 residues. The trim removed 4 bases at V and 0 bases at J, leaving 3 bases unmatched. Here the CDR3 reads CASSPGTANTGELFF. Here the CDR3 DNA reads TGTGCCAGCAGCCCCGGGACAGCGAACACCGGGGAGCTGTTTTTT.

In this sample, this clone turned up once. The rearrangement uses TRBV5-1 and TRBJ2-3, with 9 bases that match TRBD1. Per germline, CDR1 SGHRS and CDR2 YFSETQ. This CDR3 is 17 amino acids long. The trim removed 2 bases at V and 4 bases at J, leaving 11 bases unmatched. CDR3 residues: CASSLRGTGLPPDTQYF. In DNA form, the CDR3 reads TGCGCCAGCAGCTTAAGGGGGACAGGGCTCCCCCCAGATACGCAGTATTTT.

The chain is built from TRBV7-7 and TRBJ2-5, with D possibly TRBD1 on 5 matching bases. Trimming cost V 1 base and J 2 bases, with 5 bases left between them. CDR3 length: 13 amino acids. Looked up from germline, CDR1 is SSHAT and CDR2 is FNYEAQ (reference sequence). The chain's CDR3 is CASSLDRQETQYF. The CDR3 region has the DNA TGTGCCAGCAGCTTAGACAGGCAAGAGACCCAGTACTTC.

The J gene is TRBJ1-3, the V gene TRBV7-6; 7 bases are shared with TRBD1. From germline, CDR1 is SGHVS and CDR2 FNYEAQ. Trimming cost V 4 bases and J 0 bases; bases outside gene matches: 0. The CDR3 totals 14 residues. CDR3 in amino acids: CASSSGGSGNTIYF. For the CDR3, the DNA is TGTGCCAGCAGCTCAGGGGGCTCTGGAAACACCATATATTTT.

The chain employs TRBV6-5 and TRBJ1-2; possible D gene TRBD1, 6 bases. Trimming left V 10 bases short and J 4 bases short, with 16 bases between. Looked up from germline, CDR1 is MNHEY and CDR2 is SVGAGI. This CDR3 comprises 13 residues. CDR3 bases: TGTGCCACCCGAGACAGGCCCCCCTATGGCTACACCTTC. It translates to CATRDRPPYGYTF.

The chain recombines TRBV5-4 with TRBJ2-3; TRBD2 aligns across 10 bases. The V gene end was trimmed by 5 bases and the J gene end by 4 bases; junction bases not matched to a gene: 10. Germline loops: CDR1 SGHNT, CDR2 YYREEE (reference sequence). This CDR3 is built from 16 residues. This CDR3 is CASRTERGGPADTQYF. The CDR3 DNA is TGTGCCAGCAGGACCGAGCGGGGGGGCCCGGCAGATACGCAGTATTTT.

V and J are TRBV4-2 and TRBJ1-1; 7 nucleotides align to TRBD1. The germline CDR1 and CDR2 sequences are LGHNA and YNFKEQ. This CDR3 has 15 amino acids. The V and J ends lost 0 bases and 6 bases, in that order; junction bases with no gene match: 7. This CDR3 reads CASSQEDRNDAEAFF. As DNA, the CDR3 is TGTGCCAGCAGCCAAGAGGACAGGAATGATGCTGAAGCTTTCTTT.